The 29 T cell receptor beta chains reported below all come from one sample, sequenced in a study of blood T cell repertoires in COVID-19. Clones were sequenced by immunoSEQ multiplex PCR, and TCRdb holds only the in-frame ones, with some missing. This table has 52,000 or so clones, approximately 88% appearing once. Sequencing used peripheral blood. The receptors come from a man aged 35-49 years with COVID-19, enrolled during active disease.

This rearrangement joins TRBV30 to TRBJ2-7, with D unresolved. The CDR3 length is 11 residues. Germline lookup yields CDR1 GTSNPN and CDR2 SVGIG (reference sequence). V was cut by 2 bases and J by 4 bases, with 6 bases left in between. CDR3 loop: CAWSYQYEQYF. As DNA, the CDR3 is TGTGCCTGGAGTTACCAGTACGAGCAGTACTTC.

The V call is TRBV9, the J call TRBJ2-3, with 12 bases matching TRBD2. Looked up from germline, CDR1 is SGDLS and CDR2 is YYNGEE. V was pared by 1 base and J by 0 bases, with 6 bases of the junction left unmatched. There are 18 residues in the CDR3. In DNA, the CDR3 is TGTGCCAGCAGCGTATCATCCGGGACTAGCGGGAGCACAGATACGCAGTATTTT. Encoded protein: CASSVSSGTSGSTDTQYF.

The chain couples TRBV2 to TRBJ2-7, with D possibly being TRBD1 (5 bases). The CDR3 has 12 residues. CDR1 is SNHLY and CDR2 is FYNNEI in the germline V gene. The V end was cut by 6 bases, the J end by 4 bases, with 10 bases between. CDR3 bases: TGTGCCAGCAGCCCGGACACTTACGAGCAGTACTTC. It yields the protein CASSPDTYEQYF.

The J gene is TRBJ1-4, the V gene TRBV9; D unresolved. The CDR3 extends over 17 amino acids. The V gene's germline CDR1 is SGDLS and CDR2 YYNGEE. The V gene lost 0 bases and the J gene lost 3 bases, with 15 bases spanning the gap. CDR3 sequence reads: CASSVEGTSRANEKLFF. CDR3 bases: TGTGCCAGCAGCGTAGAGGGCACTAGTCGGGCTAATGAAAAACTGTTTTTT.

This clone was counted only a few times. The chain couples TRBV19 to TRBJ1-2; no clear D gene. This CDR3 spans 12 amino acids. Between the trimmed V and J ends, which lost 7 bases and 1 base, there was a span of 7 bases. Germline CDR1 and CDR2: LNHDA and SQIVND (reference sequence). The CDR3 nucleotides are TGTGCCAGTAATGTATATAACTATGGCTACACCTTC. The encoded protein is CASNVYNYGYTF.

This rearrangement joins TRBV19 to TRBJ1-3; weak D call: TRBD1 (6 bases). Germline CDR1 LNHDA, CDR2 SQIVND (reference sequence). V dropped 5 bases and J dropped 0 bases, with 11 bases sitting between them. This CDR3 is built from 15 residues. CDR3 region: CASSLGQSSGNTIYF. CDR3 nucleotides: TGTGCCAGTAGTCTTGGACAGTCCTCTGGAAACACCATATATTTT.

This rearrangement joins TRBV7-9 to TRBJ1-1, with 9 positions matching TRBD1. Germline trimming cut 7 bases from V and 4 bases from J; bases unmatched to any gene: 7. The CDR3 consists of 14 residues. The germline gives CDR1 SEHNR, CDR2 FQNEAQ (reference sequence). CDR3 sequence reads: CASIGQGTITEAFF. CDR3 in DNA: TGTGCCAGCATCGGACAGGGGACGATCACTGAAGCTTTCTTT.

The chain uses TRBV21-1 and TRBJ1-5. TRBV21-1 is reported as a pseudogene. This CDR3 is 14 amino acids long. The CDR3 is CASSKEVDNQPQHF. CDR3 bases: TGTGCCAGCAGCAAGGAGGTAGACAATCAGCCCCAGCATTTT.

V is TRBV6-5 and J is TRBJ1-6; perhaps TRBD1 as D (6 bases). Germline V gives CDR1 MNHEY, CDR2 SVGAGI. The CDR3 is 15 amino acids. V dropped 6 bases and J dropped 6 bases, with 15 bases sitting between them. The CDR3 spells CASSHPGHTNSPLHF. CDR3 sequence (DNA): TGTGCCAGCAGCCACCCGGGACATACTAATTCACCCCTCCACTTT.

V gene TRBV28 combines with J gene TRBJ1-6; D possibly corresponds to TRBD1 (5 bases). Germline V gene data show CDR1 as MDHEN and CDR2 as SYDVKM. The CDR3 sequence is 15 residues long. Between the trimmed V and J ends, which lost 6 bases and 7 bases, there was a span of 16 bases. The CDR3 DNA reads TGTGCCAGCAGGGCCCCGGCAGGGTCGAATTCACCCCTCCACTTT. It is translated as CASRAPAGSNSPLHF.

The chain joins TRBV11-2 to TRBJ1-2, with 9 bases identical to TRBD1. This CDR3 region has 19 residues. J lost 6 bases, V lost 2 bases, and 19 bases had no gene match. Germline values: CDR1 SGHAT, CDR2 FQNNGV. The CDR3 region has the DNA TGTGCCAGCAGCTTACGGAGGAAGGGGGGGGACAGGGACTTGGATGGCTACACCTTC. Translating it yields CASSLRRKGGDRDLDGYTF.

V gene TRBV30 combines with J gene TRBJ1-6; 8 bases agree with TRBD1. CDR1 and CDR2 from the germline V gene are GTSNPN and SVGIG (reference sequence). This CDR3 is 15 amino acids long. V gave up 4 bases and J gave up 7 bases; unmatched junction bases: 9. CDR3 DNA sequence: TGTGCCTGGAACCAGGGGGCGGGTGCGAATTCACCCCTCCACTTT. It codes for CAWNQGAGANSPLHF. The entire variable domain, with the rest obtained from reference TRBV30 and TRBJ1-6, is as follows: SQTIHQWPATLVQPVGSPLSLECTVEGTSNPNLYWYRQAAGRGLQLLFYSVGIGQISSEVPQNLSASRPQDRQFILSSKKLLLSDSGFYLCAWNQGAGANSPLHFGNGTRLTVT.

The chain links TRBV2 to TRBJ1-5; TRBD1 aligns across 7 bases. The ends lost 6 bases at V and 3 bases at J; junction bases unmatched: 8. Germline V gives CDR1 SNHLY, CDR2 FYNNEI. This CDR3 is built from 15 residues. For the CDR3, the DNA is TGTGCCAGCAGGTTAGGGGGCGCGGACAATCAGCCCCAGCATTTT. Amino acid sequence: CASRLGGADNQPQHF.

V and J are TRBV2 and TRBJ1-5; 7 bases line up with TRBD1. CDR1 is SNHLY, CDR2 FYNNEI, per germline. The ends lost 6 bases at V and 1 base at J; junction bases unmatched: 6. The CDR3 consists of 15 residues. The CDR3 loop reads CASRGARGSNQPQHF. In nucleotides, the CDR3 is TGTGCCAGCAGGGGAGCCAGGGGGAGCAATCAGCCCCAGCATTTT.

This chain links TRBV4-1 with TRBJ2-1, with 9 bases identical to TRBD2. V shed 3 bases, J shed 2 bases, and the junction held 5 bases outside the gene matches. Germline assignment: CDR1 MGHRA and CDR2 YSYEKL. The CDR3 length is 16 residues. CDR3 protein: CASSQDTSGPYNEQFF. DNA of the CDR3: TGCGCCAGCAGCCAGGATACTAGCGGGCCCTACAATGAGCAGTTCTTC.

V usage is TRBV5-1 and J usage is TRBJ2-7, with TRBD2 matching over 9 bases. The germline V gene encodes CDR1 SGHRS and CDR2 YFSETQ. J was trimmed by 0 bases and V by 5 bases; bases with no gene match: 6. CDR3 length: 15 residues. CDR3 sequence (DNA): TGCGCCAGCAGGGAGGGACTAGCTGACTCCTACGAGCAGTACTTC. Translated: CASREGLADSYEQYF.

The chain joins TRBV7-2 to TRBJ2-3, with 8 nucleotides matching TRBD1. The CDR3 loop spans 17 amino acids. CDR1 is SGHTA, CDR2 FQGNSA, per germline. The V and J ends lost 5 bases and 7 bases, in that order; junction bases with no gene match: 17. CDR3 residues: CASSPRTGSPYRHTQYF. CDR3 nucleotide sequence: TGTGCCAGCAGCCCACGGACAGGGAGTCCGTACAGACATACGCAGTATTTT.

The V call is TRBV4-1, the J call TRBJ2-1, with D uncertain. The CDR3 totals 16 residues. Germline assignment: CDR1 MGHRA and CDR2 YSYEKL. V lost 3 bases, J lost 4 bases, and 16 bases lay in between. CDR3 nucleotides: TGCGCCAGCAGCCACTTCGCGCTCGAGCCTTACAATGAGCAGTTCTTC. This gives the protein CASSHFALEPYNEQFF.

This rearrangement joins TRBV7-9 to TRBJ1-2; D uncertain. Looked up from germline, CDR1 is SEHNR and CDR2 is FQNEAQ (reference sequence). Trimming removed 4 bases at V and 7 bases at J, with 10 bases between. This CDR3 spans 12 amino acids. CDR3 nucleotide sequence: TGTGCCAGCAGCTCCACTCGTCGTGGCTACACCTTC. The encoded protein is CASSSTRRGYTF. Filled out from reference TRBV7-9 and TRBJ1-2, the complete variable domain reads DTGVSQNPRHKITKRGQNVTFRCDPISEHNRLYWYRQTLGQGPEFLTYFQNEAQLEKSRLLSDRFSAERPKGSFSTLEIQRTEQGDSAMYLCASSSTRRGYTFGSGTRLTVV.

The chain combines TRBV2 with TRBJ1-4; TRBD1 matches at 8 bases. The junction had 12 bases not matched to a gene; V was cut back by 5 bases and J by 7 bases. Germline-derived CDR1 and CDR2 are SNHLY and FYNNEI. This CDR3 is built from 16 residues. In nucleotides, the CDR3 is TGTGCCAGCAGTTCCGGGACAGGACTCCCCCCTGAAAAACTGTTTTTT. Translated: CASSSGTGLPPEKLFF. The full variable domain, in which reference TRBV2 and TRBJ1-4 provide the parts outside the CDR3, is EPEVTQTPSHQVTQMGQEVILRCVPISNHLYFYWYRQILGQKVEFLVSFYNNEISEKSEIFDDQFSVERPDGSNFTLKIRSTKLEDSAMYFCASSSGTGLPPEKLFFGSGTQLSVL.

This clone was seen only a few times. V is TRBV30 and J is TRBJ1-6, with 9 bases matching TRBD1. Losses at the gene ends were 1 base for V and 12 bases for J; bases not matched to a gene: 7. Germline values: CDR1 GTSNPN, CDR2 SVGIG (reference sequence). The CDR3 is 14 residues long. The DNA of the CDR3 is TGTGCCTGGAGTGCGCACAGGGGGCGGGGACCCCTCCACTTT. Amino acid sequence: CAWSAHRGRGPLHF.

The rearrangement joins TRBV6-1 to TRBJ1-3, with 10 positions matching TRBD1. The V and J ends lost 4 bases and 2 bases, in that order; junction bases with no gene match: 8. The V gene's germline CDR1 is MNHNS and CDR2 SASEGT. This CDR3 has 17 amino acids. CDR3 in DNA: TGTGCCAGCAGTGCACTCGCCGGGACAGGGGCTGGAAACACCATATATTTT. The encoded protein is CASSALAGTGAGNTIYF.

The chain has TRBV6-5 and TRBJ1-2; no firm D call. CDR3 size: 11 residues. Per germline, CDR1 MNHEY and CDR2 SVGAGI. The germline V and J ends were trimmed by 7 bases and 5 bases, with 8 bases remaining between them. Here the CDR3 reads CASNYQYGYTF. For the CDR3, the DNA is TGTGCCAGCAACTACCAATATGGCTACACCTTC.

The DNA of the CDR3 is TGTGCCAGCAGCTTAGGGCAGGGTCATTCACCCCTCCACTTT. Its translation is CASSLGQGHSPLHF. J is TRBJ1-6 and V is TRBV7-6; D perhaps matches TRBD1 (5 bases). The germline V and J ends were trimmed by 1 base and 8 bases, with 9 bases remaining between them. Germline CDR1 and CDR2: SGHVS and FNYEAQ. The CDR3 runs 14 residues. Combining the CDR3 with reference TRBV7-6 and TRBJ1-6 gives the whole variable domain GAGVSQSPRYKVTKRGQDVALRCDPISGHVSLYWYRQALGQGPEFLTYFNYEAQQDKSGLPNDRFSAERPEGSISTLTIQRTEQRDSAMYRCASSLGQGHSPLHFGNGTRLTVT.

This clone was found once. The chain is built from TRBV3-1 (or the pseudogene TRBV3-2) and TRBJ1-1, with D perhaps TRBD1 (5 bases). Germline V CDR1 and CDR2: LGHDT, YNNKEL (reference sequence). There are 15 residues in the CDR3. V lost 3 bases and J lost 1, with 12 bases in between. The CDR3 nucleotides are TGTGCCAGCAGCCATCGACAGACTCCGAACACTGAAGCTTTCTTT. Residues: CASSHRQTPNTEAFF.

The genes are TRBV5-1 and TRBJ1-1; D gene unclear. The V and J ends lost 1 base and 1 base respectively, with 11 bases between them. Germline lookup yields CDR1 SGHRS and CDR2 YFSETQ. This CDR3 contains 15 residues. The CDR3 DNA reads TGCGCCAGCAGCTTGATATTGGGCAGGAACACTGAAGCTTTCTTT. It translates to CASSLILGRNTEAFF. Full variable domain (outside the CDR3, taken from reference TRBV5-1 and TRBJ1-1): KAGVTQTPRYLIKTRGQQVTLSCSPISGHRSVSWYQQTPGQGLQFLFEYFSETQRNKGNFPGRFSGRQFSNSRSEMNVSTLELGDSALYLCASSLILGRNTEAFFGQGTRLTVV.

The chain couples TRBV15 to TRBJ1-2; TRBD1 aligns across 9 bases. In germline, CDR1 is LNHNV, CDR2 YYDKDF (reference sequence). The CDR3 consists of 14 residues. With V trimmed by 8 bases and J by 5 bases, 9 bases remained unmatched. The CDR3: CATHRLGQGYGYTF. CDR3 nucleotide sequence: TGTGCCACCCACCGACTCGGACAGGGGTATGGCTACACCTTC.

This clone was seen once. J is TRBJ2-3 and V is TRBV29-1; TRBD2 agrees at 16 bases. Germline assignment: CDR1 SQVTM and CDR2 ANQGSEA. V trimming: 3 bases; J trimming: 0 bases; junction bases outside the gene matches: 3. The CDR3 runs 17 residues. CDR3 in DNA: TGCAGCGTTGAGGGACTAGCGGGGGGGGATAGCACAGATACGCAGTATTTT. As protein: CSVEGLAGGDSTDTQYF.

The table lists this clone with a count of one. The V and J genes are TRBV28 and TRBJ1-5; no firm D call. Germline V gene data show CDR1 as MDHEN and CDR2 as SYDVKM. The CDR3 has 13 residues. V was clipped by 6 bases and J by 3 bases, with 9 bases between them. This CDR3 is CASSGPHNQPQHF. The CDR3 DNA is TGTGCCAGCAGCGGTCCCCACAATCAGCCCCAGCATTTT.